This entry features one T cell receptor (beta chain) sequence. The donors belonged to the roughly 110-subject validation cohort, separate from the approximately 670-subject first cohort. The data were obtained in a study of cytomegalovirus exposure and HLA in healthy donors. For the study at large: The same platform as the approximately 640 first-cohort repertoires was used for the 120 validation repertoires, a later analysis reported.

Per germline, CDR1 SGHRS and CDR2 YFSETQ. The CDR3 consists of 15 residues. V lost 2 bases and J 2 bases, leaving 13 bases between the germline ends. Clones were sequenced by immunoSEQ multiplex PCR, and TCRdb holds only the in-frame ones, with some missing. The table records more than 100,000 clones, 88% of them present only once. The chain couples TRBV5-1 to TRBJ1-1, with D possibly being TRBD1 (5 bases). The sequencing input was PBMCs. This receptor was taken from a man aged 30 to 39 in good health and CMV-seronegative. The CDR3 reads CASSFSPGTNTEAFF. The CDR3, as DNA: TGCGCCAGCAGCTTTTCGCCGGGGACTAACACTGAAGCTTTCTTT. The full variable domain, completed using reference TRBV5-1 and TRBJ1-1, is KAGVTQTPRYLIKTRGQQVTLSCSPISGHRSVSWYQQTPGQGLQFLFEYFSETQRNKGNFPGRFSGRQFSNSRSEMNVSTLELGDSALYLCASSFSPGTNTEAFFGQGTRLTVV.